The rows below give T cell receptor beta chains drawn from one sample of a study of blood T cell repertoires in COVID-19. Only in-frame clones appear in the TCRdb table, and some are missing; sequencing was by immunoSEQ multiplex PCR. This table holds about 140,000 clones, roughly 86% found once. Sequenced material: peripheral blood. The receptors stem from a human donor in a cohort sampled during active COVID-19. Each CDR3 is given with its conserved first and last residue. The D gene is left open where the match is weak. Size is omitted from some rows. Given values are once, few, many or a class for expanded clones.

d_gene: TRBD1
j_gene: TRBJ2-2
abundance: -
v_gene: TRBV29-1
CDR3nt: TGCAGCGTTGATTCTCCCCGGGGACAGATCACCGGGGAGCTGTTTTTT
CDR3aa: CSVDSPRGQITGELFF

d_gene: -
j_gene: TRBJ1-5
abundance: once
v_gene: TRBV28
CDR3nt: TGTGCCAGCAAGACGGACCGGGGGGCGAATCAGCCCCAGCATTTT
CDR3aa: CASKTDRGANQPQHF

d_gene: TRBD1
j_gene: TRBJ2-1
abundance: -
v_gene: TRBV5-1
CDR3nt: TGCGCCAGCAGCGCCCGACAGGGGAGCTCCTACAATGAGCAGTTCTTC
CDR3aa: CASSARQGSSYNEQFF

d_gene: TRBD2
j_gene: TRBJ2-7
abundance: -
v_gene: TRBV4-1
CDR3nt: TGCGCCAGCAGCCAAGGCGGACTAGCGGGGAGCTCCTACGAGCAGTACTTC
CDR3aa: CASSQGGLAGSSYEQYF

d_gene: -
j_gene: TRBJ2-2
abundance: -
v_gene: TRBV30
CDR3nt: TGTGCCTGCTTGGGGGCAGCCCGGCCCGGGGAGCTGTTTTTT
CDR3aa: CACLGAARPGELFF

d_gene: -
j_gene: TRBJ2-5
abundance: -
v_gene: TRBV7-9
CDR3nt: TGTGCCAGCAGCTTCCGAACTTACGGAGAGCAAGAGACCCAGTACTTC
CDR3aa: CASSFRTYGEQETQYF

d_gene: TRBD1
j_gene: TRBJ1-1
abundance: -
v_gene: TRBV2
CDR3nt: TGTGCCAGCACTCGACAGGGGCGCACTGAAGCTTTCTTT
CDR3aa: CASTRQGRTEAFF

d_gene: -
j_gene: TRBJ1-4
abundance: -
v_gene: TRBV7-9
CDR3nt: TGTGCCAGCAGCTTAGCGCTCGGGACATTACGGAATGAAAAACTGTTTTTT
CDR3aa: CASSLALGTLRNEKLFF

d_gene: TRBD2
j_gene: TRBJ2-7
abundance: -
v_gene: TRBV6-5
CDR3nt: TGTGCCAGCAGCGCCGGACTAGCGGGAGCCAACGAGCAGTACTTC
CDR3aa: CASSAGLAGANEQYF

d_gene: TRBD2
j_gene: TRBJ2-1
abundance: -
v_gene: TRBV28
CDR3nt: TGTGCCAGCAGCTCTTGGGCAGCGGGAGCGGGCAATGAGCAGTTCTTC
CDR3aa: CASSSWAAGAGNEQFF

d_gene: TRBD1
j_gene: TRBJ2-7
abundance: -
v_gene: TRBV5-1
CDR3nt: TGCGCCAGCAGCACTGGACAGGCGGGCGGGGAGCAGTACTTC
CDR3aa: CASSTGQAGGEQYF

d_gene: TRBD1
j_gene: TRBJ1-4
abundance: once
v_gene: TRBV27
CDR3nt: TGTGCCAGCAGACCCGACAGGGCCCGGGAAAAACTGTTTTTT
CDR3aa: CASRPDRAREKLFF

d_gene: TRBD1
j_gene: TRBJ1-2
abundance: few
v_gene: TRBV9
CDR3nt: TGTGCCAGCAGCGTCAGGGACAGCCTTGGTGGCTACACCTTC
CDR3aa: CASSVRDSLGGYTF

d_gene: -
j_gene: TRBJ1-5
abundance: -
v_gene: TRBV30
CDR3nt: TGTGCCTGGAGCGGTCAGGCTACTCAGCCCCAGCATTTT
CDR3aa: CAWSGQATQPQHF

d_gene: TRBD2
j_gene: TRBJ2-4
abundance: -
v_gene: TRBV9
CDR3nt: TGTGCCAGCAGCGTAGGGTATGCAGCGGGAGTGGCCAAAAACATTCAGTACTTC
CDR3aa: CASSVGYAAGVAKNIQYF

d_gene: -
j_gene: TRBJ2-2
abundance: -
v_gene: TRBV7-2
CDR3nt: TGTGCCAGCAGCTTAGTTTACAGCGGGCATTCGAACACCGGGGAGCTGTTTTTT
CDR3aa: CASSLVYSGHSNTGELFF

d_gene: TRBD2
j_gene: TRBJ2-2
abundance: -
v_gene: TRBV5-1
CDR3nt: TGCGCCAGCAGCAGGGGGACTAGCGACACCGGGGAGCTGTTTTTT
CDR3aa: CASSRGTSDTGELFF

d_gene: TRBD1
j_gene: TRBJ2-7
abundance: -
v_gene: TRBV19
CDR3nt: TGTGCCAGTAGTGCAACGGGACAGCACTACGAGCAGTACTTC
CDR3aa: CASSATGQHYEQYF

d_gene: -
j_gene: TRBJ1-1
abundance: -
v_gene: TRBV6-5
CDR3nt: TGTGCCAGCCGTTTACGGGGAAACACTGAAGCTTTCTTT
CDR3aa: CASRLRGNTEAFF

d_gene: TRBD1
j_gene: TRBJ1-1
abundance: -
v_gene: TRBV11-2
CDR3nt: TGTGCCAGCAGCTTTGCTTCAGGGGGCTTCGACACTGAAGCTTTCTTT
CDR3aa: CASSFASGGFDTEAFF

d_gene: TRBD2
j_gene: TRBJ2-5
abundance: -
v_gene: TRBV5-1
CDR3nt: TGCGCCAGCAGCTACTATCCGGGAGCAAGGCTAGCGGGGGGGCAAGAGACCCAGTACTTC
CDR3aa: CASSYYPGARLAGGQETQYF

d_gene: TRBD2
j_gene: TRBJ2-3
abundance: -
v_gene: TRBV28
CDR3nt: TGTGCCAGCAGTGCCAACCCGGGACTAGCGGGATCTAGCACAGATACGCAGTATTTT
CDR3aa: CASSANPGLAGSSTDTQYF

d_gene: TRBD1
j_gene: TRBJ2-7
abundance: -
v_gene: TRBV2
CDR3nt: TGTGCCAGCAGGGACAGGGGAAGCTCCTACGAGCAGTACTTC
CDR3aa: CASRDRGSSYEQYF

d_gene: -
j_gene: TRBJ2-2
abundance: -
v_gene: TRBV21-1
CDR3nt: TGTGCCAGCAGAAGGACAGGGTGGGACGGCGCCGGGGAGCTGTTTTTT
CDR3aa: CASRRTGWDGAGELFF

d_gene: -
j_gene: TRBJ2-3
abundance: -
v_gene: TRBV11-3
CDR3nt: TGTGCCAGCAGCCCCGGCGCTGGCGGGGGCACAGATACGCAGTATTTT
CDR3aa: CASSPGAGGGTDTQYF

d_gene: -
j_gene: TRBJ1-3
abundance: -
v_gene: TRBV6-1
CDR3nt: TGTGCCAGCAGTGAACAGGGCTCTGGAAACACCATATATTTT
CDR3aa: CASSEQGSGNTIYF

d_gene: -
j_gene: TRBJ2-3
abundance: -
v_gene: TRBV11-2
CDR3nt: TGTGCCAGCAGCCCTTCGGGGGATACGCAGTATTTT
CDR3aa: CASSPSGDTQYF

d_gene: TRBD1
j_gene: TRBJ1-5
abundance: -
v_gene: TRBV2
CDR3nt: TGTGCCAGCAGGGCCGGCAGGGGGATTAGCAATCAGCCCCAGCATTTT
CDR3aa: CASRAGRGISNQPQHF

d_gene: TRBD1
j_gene: TRBJ1-5
abundance: -
v_gene: TRBV6-2/TRBV6-3
CDR3nt: TGTGCCAGCAGCACCTACGCCGGGACAGCGTCTCAGCCCCAGCATTTT
CDR3aa: CASSTYAGTASQPQHF

d_gene: -
j_gene: TRBJ2-4
abundance: -
v_gene: TRBV28
CDR3nt: TGTGCCAGCAGTTTGGGGGGGGGCGCCATTCAGTACTTC
CDR3aa: CASSLGGGAIQYF

d_gene: TRBD1
j_gene: TRBJ1-6
abundance: -
v_gene: TRBV3-1/TRBV3-2
CDR3nt: TGTGCCAGCAGCTTCGGGACAGGGGGGTCACCCCTCCACTTT
CDR3aa: CASSFGTGGSPLHF

d_gene: TRBD2
j_gene: TRBJ2-2
abundance: -
v_gene: TRBV19
CDR3nt: TGTGCCAGTAGTATGGGACTAGCGGGAGGACTGGGCGGGGAGCTGTTTTTT
CDR3aa: CASSMGLAGGLGGELFF

d_gene: -
j_gene: TRBJ2-2
abundance: -
v_gene: TRBV11-2
CDR3nt: TGTGCCAGCAGCTCGACTAGTGCGAACACCGGGGAGCTGTTTTTT
CDR3aa: CASSSTSANTGELFF